The entry that follows covers one T cell receptor (beta chain) sequence. The second PCR ran about 6 to 12 cycles with a sample-barcoded 5' primer and J-beta primers. MiXCR, run by TCRdb on the 5' RACE reads, gives a single entry per CDR3 protein. The sample has over 500,000 distinct CDR3 sequences; about 29% are singletons. This record belongs to a study of blood T cells in healthy people across ages. CDR1 and CDR2 (germline): SGHTA, FQGNSA. This CDR3 is built from 14 residues. V lost 0 bases, J lost 5 bases, and 10 bases lay in between. The same sample was also studied in work on T cells of mothers and their children.

The receptor's source is a boy under 10 years old in good health. Sequences were obtained from blood. This rearrangement joins TRBV7-2 to TRBJ2-5; TRBD2 might be the D (5 bases). Written as DNA, the CDR3 is TGTGCCAGCAGCTTAGCCCGGGATATGGAGACCCAGTACTTC. Translating gives CASSLARDMETQYF.